The present T cell receptor (beta chain) was sequenced within a study of human T cells and chemical hapten exposure. Looking at the study overall: 2% DPC applied to an approximately 2 cm by approximately 2 cm arm area sensitized donors. The study patch tested 0.01% DPC on the upper back and read results at 6 days. Patients, predominantly female, presented with alopecia areata, totalis or universalis.

Each CDR3 protein gets one entry after TCRdb re-called the RACE reads with MiXCR. Found here are about 380,000 distinct CDR3 sequences, more than 4.5% of them singletons; the top ten hold approximately 2.8%. The CDR3 is made up of 16 amino acids. The trim removed 1 base at V and 4 bases at J, leaving 7 bases unmatched. Germline assignment: CDR1 SGHTA and CDR2 FQGNSA. Time point here: pre-sensitization, week 0. Treatment defined: therapeutic diphenylcyclopropenone sensitization with weekly scalp DPC. The study drew its donors from alopecia patients who were 18 to 70 years old and suitable for DPC. This clonotype occurred many times.

The chain is built from TRBV7-2 and TRBJ2-3, with 8 bases aligning to TRBD2. This TCR was recovered from a woman between 45 and 65 years old with alopecia areata. Some clones in this sample may be carry-over from other donors' samples. The source material was whole blood, sampled in connection with sensitization to the hapten diphenylcyclopropenone (DPC). The DNA of the CDR3 is TGTGCCAGCAGCTTAGTTGACGGGAGGGCCGCAGATACGCAGTATTTT. Its translation is CASSLVDGRAADTQYF.